The 21 T cell receptor beta chains in this list originate from one sample, sequenced in a study of breast tumors, draining lymph nodes, adjacent tissues. One entry per CDR3 protein, called by TCRdb with MiXCR from the multiplex PCR reads. The table includes 150,000 to 200,000 distinct CDR3 sequences, approximately 33% detected once. The lymph nodes were axillary draining lymph nodes from breast cancer patients. Material for sequencing was axillary lymph node tissue. Receptor source: a female donor with breast cancer. Some clones in this sample may be carry-over from other donors' samples.

There are many counts of this clonotype. CDR3 DNA: TGTGCCAGTATGCGGACAGGGCAAACAGATACGCAGTATTTT. This gives the protein CASMRTGQTDTQYF. The chain couples TRBV2 to TRBJ2-3; 8 bases align to TRBD1. V dropped 9 bases and J dropped 3; count of bases not matched to a gene: 8. The CDR3 consists of 14 residues. Germline assignment: CDR1 SNHLY and CDR2 FYNNEI.

In this sample, this clonotype turned up a few times. The genes are TRBV3-1 and TRBJ1-1; D unclear. V was cut by 4 bases and J by 5 bases, with 8 bases left in between. Per germline, CDR1 LGHDT and CDR2 YNNKEL (reference sequence). The CDR3 is made up of 12 amino acids. CDR3 in DNA: TGTGCCAGCAGCCCCCACGGAACTGAAGCTTTCTTT. Amino acids: CASSPHGTEAFF.

At least ten counts were recorded for this clonotype. This sequence joins TRBV6-1 and TRBJ2-7; possibly TRBD2 for D (6 bases). Germline assignment: CDR1 MNHNS and CDR2 SASEGT. Deletions cut 2 bases from V and 3 bases from J, with 8 bases between. The CDR3 loop spans 13 amino acids. As DNA, the CDR3 is TGTGCCAGCAGTGAAAGGGAGGTCTACGAGCAGTACTTC. Its protein is CASSEREVYEQYF.

This clonotype has at least ten counts. One junction end does not reproduce the germline sequence, and a read error may be involved. The gene calls are TRBV6-5 and TRBJ2-6, with D perhaps given as TRBD1 or TRBD2 (5 bases each). Germline CDR1 and CDR2: MNHEY and SVGAGI. The CDR3 runs to 21 residues. CDR3 residues: CASSARIRYRDASSGASVLTF. In nucleotides, the CDR3 is TGTGCCAGCAGTGCCAGAATCCGCTACCGGGACGCTAGCTCTGGGGCCAGCGTCCTGACTTTC.

The genes are TRBV2 and TRBJ2-1; 10 bases line up with TRBD1. The CDR3 spans 19 residues. Trimming at V came to 0 bases and at J to 4 bases, leaving 12 bases not matched to a gene. The germline V gene encodes CDR1 SNHLY and CDR2 FYNNEI. DNA of the CDR3: TGTGCCAGCAGTGAAGCGTTGACCCTCCGGGACAGGGGTTACAATGAGCAGTTCTTC. This codes for CASSEALTLRDRGYNEQFF.

This sequence joins TRBV10-3 and TRBJ2-1, with 9 bases that match TRBD2. V was clipped by 9 bases and J by 9 bases; unmatched bases: 12. CDR3 length equals 14 residues. Per the germline V gene, CDR1 is ENHRY and CDR2 is SYGVKD. The CDR3 sequence is CAISLAGGPIEQFF. DNA of the CDR3: TGTGCCATTTCTCTCGCGGGGGGGCCTATTGAGCAGTTCTTC.

The chain uses TRBV15 and TRBJ2-1; 7 positions agree with TRBD1. Germline values: CDR1 LNHNV, CDR2 YYDKDF (reference sequence). Trimming cost V 3 bases and J 8 bases; bases outside gene matches: 13. The CDR3 contains 16 residues. The CDR3 region has the DNA TGTGCCACCAGCAGCTTCCGGGTTTTAGGGGGCCATGAGCAGTTCTTC. Translated: CATSSFRVLGGHEQFF. The full variable domain, completed using reference TRBV15 and TRBJ2-1, is DAMVIQNPRYQVTQFGKPVTLSCSQTLNHNVMYWYQQKSSQAPKLLFHYYDKDFNNEADTPDNFQSRRPNTSFCFLDIRSPGLGDTAMYLCATSSFRVLGGHEQFFGPGTRLTVL.

Comments on this clonotype: At one end the junction does not follow the germline gene, possibly because of a read error. V is TRBV5-1 and J is TRBJ1-2; D uncertain. Germline V lookup: CDR1 SGHRS, CDR2 YFSETQ. The CDR3 has 15 residues. The CDR3 sequence: CASSLDVGLNYGHTF. The CDR3 nucleotides read TGCGCCAGCAGCTTGGACGTCGGGTTGAACTATGGCCACACCTTC.

The chain employs TRBV20-1 and TRBJ2-5; tentatively, D is TRBD1 (7 bases). Germline CDR1 DFQATT, CDR2 SNEGSKA (reference sequence). V was pared by 5 bases and J by 4 bases, with 17 bases between. This CDR3 region has 14 residues. The CDR3 loop is CSAAQGSGVETQYF. The DNA for the CDR3 is TGCAGTGCTGCACAGGGGTCGGGAGTAGAGACCCAGTACTTC.

This clonotype occurred many times. V gene TRBV10-3 combines with J gene TRBJ2-1; TRBD1 is a possible D gene (5 bases). Germline assignment: CDR1 ENHRY and CDR2 SYGVKD. This CDR3 is 16 amino acids long. With 0 bases removed from V and 8 bases from J, the gap between germline ends came to 17 bases. The CDR3: CAISESMGQGRDEQFF. CDR3 nucleotide sequence: TGTGCCATCAGTGAGTCGATGGGGCAGGGTAGGGATGAGCAGTTCTTC.

This clonotype was seen repeatedly, ten times or more. The gene calls are TRBV30 and TRBJ2-2; D is undetermined. The CDR3 totals 13 residues. Trimming took off 1 base at V and 0 bases at J, with 3 bases between the two ends. Germline lookup yields CDR1 GTSNPN and CDR2 SVGIG (reference sequence). The DNA of the CDR3 is TGTGCCTGGAGTGATGCGAACACCGGGGAGCTGTTTTTT. It yields the protein CAWSDANTGELFF.

This chain uses TRBV13 with TRBJ1-2, with TRBD1 matching 7 bases. Germline values: CDR1 PRHDT, CDR2 FYEKMQ (reference sequence). This CDR3 contains 14 residues. The trim removed 1 base at V and 2 bases at J, leaving 1 base unmatched. The chain's CDR3 is CASSLAGGNYGYTF. DNA of the CDR3: TGTGCCAGCAGCTTAGCAGGGGGGAACTATGGCTACACCTTC.

Many counts were recorded for this clonotype. With a much larger clone just one base away, this may be a read error. The chain combines TRBV6-6 with TRBJ1-6; D may be TRBD1 (5 bases). Germline-derived CDR1 and CDR2 are MNHNY and SVGAGI (reference sequence). The V gene lost 5 bases and the J gene lost 6 bases, with 14 bases spanning the gap. This CDR3 comprises 15 residues. DNA of the CDR3: TGTGCCAGCAGTCCCCCCCCGGACACTAATTCACCCCTCCACTTT. It is translated as CASSPPPDTNSPLHF.

This clonotype was picked up many times. The J gene is TRBJ2-7, the V gene TRBV5-1; 8 bases map to TRBD2. The CDR3 totals 15 residues. The V gene's germline CDR1 is SGHRS and CDR2 YFSETQ. V shed 1 base, J shed 3 bases, and the junction held 6 bases outside the gene matches. The CDR3, as DNA: TGCGCCAGCAGCTTGTCAGCGGGGGCGTACTACGAGCAGTACTTC. Its protein product is CASSLSAGAYYEQYF.

The rearrangement joins TRBV28 to TRBJ1-2; 12 bases are a match to TRBD1. CDR1 is MDHEN and CDR2 is SYDVKM in the germline V gene. The trim removed 8 bases at V and 2 bases at J, leaving 6 bases unmatched. CDR3 size: 15 residues. This chain's CDR3 is CASVGQGALNYGYTF. DNA for the CDR3: TGTGCCAGCGTGGGACAGGGGGCCCTCAACTATGGCTACACCTTC.

The rearrangement links TRBV6-1 to TRBJ1-3; 8 bases are shared with TRBD1. Germline V gene data show CDR1 as MNHNS and CDR2 as SASEGT. The CDR3 loop spans 15 amino acids. Trimming at V came to 8 bases and at J to 5 bases, leaving 11 bases not matched to a gene. The chain's CDR3 is CASSTPGTGRNTIYF. CDR3 DNA: TGTGCCAGCTCGACCCCCGGGACAGGAAGAAACACCATATATTTT.

For this clonotype: No conserved phenylalanine or tryptophan ends this CDR3, so it is likely a read error. The rearrangement uses TRBV20-1 and TRBJ2-7, with D tentatively TRBD1 (5 bases). The CDR3 contains 13 residues. V was pared by 5 bases and J by 2 bases, with 13 bases between. Germline V lookup: CDR1 DFQATT, CDR2 SNEGSKA (reference sequence). The CDR3 reads CSAYLAGTYEQYL. CDR3 DNA sequence: TGCAGTGCTTACCTGGCAGGGACCTACGAGCAGTACCTC.

This clonotype was detected ten times or more. V and J are TRBV24-1 and TRBJ2-3, with TRBD2 matching 9 bases. The ends lost 1 base at V and 5 bases at J; junction bases unmatched: 6. CDR3 length: 16 amino acids. Per the germline V gene, CDR1 is KGHDR and CDR2 is SFDVKD. The CDR3 region has the DNA TGTGCCACCAGTGATTTCGGTCGCGGGAGGGTAGATACGCAGTATTTT. Translated: CATSDFGRGRVDTQYF.

This clonotype was detected many times. DNA of the CDR3: TGTGCCAGCAGCCAGGACAGGGGAGGCTACAATGAGCAGTTCTTC. Its translation: CASSQDRGGYNEQFF. The rearrangement links TRBV7-2 to TRBJ2-1; 9 positions match TRBD1. The CDR3 totals 15 residues. The trim removed 5 bases at V and 3 bases at J, leaving 5 bases unmatched. Germline V gene sequence: CDR1 SGHTA, CDR2 FQGNSA.

This clonotype occurred many times. This chain connects TRBV7-6 to TRBJ1-2, with 7 bases fitting TRBD1. The CDR3 spans 15 residues. V lost 5 bases, J lost 0 bases, and 6 bases stayed unmatched. Germline-derived CDR1 and CDR2 are SGHVS and FNYEAQ. CDR3 protein: CASSPGTVSNYGYTF. The CDR3 DNA reads TGTGCCAGCAGCCCCGGGACAGTTTCTAACTATGGCTACACCTTC.

This clonotype was counted ten times or more. The CDR3 DNA is TGTGCCAGCAGCGTAGAGGGGCGGGGGGGCCTTTACAATGAGCAGTTCTTC. Translation gives CASSVEGRGGLYNEQFF. The V gene is TRBV9, the J gene TRBJ2-1; TRBD2 aligns across 9 bases. Germline V gene lookup returns CDR1 SGDLS and CDR2 YYNGEE. This CDR3 has 17 amino acids. The ends lost 0 bases at V and 4 bases at J; junction bases unmatched: 8.